This T cell receptor (beta chain) was found in a study of long-term antiretroviral therapy in people with HIV. The CDR3 is 14 residues long. V dropped 4 bases and J dropped 1 base, with 11 bases sitting between them. The V gene's germline CDR1 is SGHKS and CDR2 YYEKEE (reference sequence). Version v3.0 of the immunoSEQ assay was performed at survey level. The assay was immunoSEQ multiplex PCR, and TCRdb's table has in-frame clones only and misses some. The data show 20,000 to 25,000 clones, with approximately 79% seen just once and about a tenth held by the top ten. This material consisted of unsorted PBMCs, taken 1.2 years after starting antiretroviral therapy. This sequence joins TRBV5-5 and TRBJ1-1; tentatively, D is TRBD1 (5 bases). The receptor comes from a woman aged 35 to 49 with HIV. Here the CDR3 reads CASSLGQKNTEAFF. Here the CDR3 DNA reads TGTGCCAGCAGCCTTGGACAAAAGAACACTGAAGCTTTCTTT.